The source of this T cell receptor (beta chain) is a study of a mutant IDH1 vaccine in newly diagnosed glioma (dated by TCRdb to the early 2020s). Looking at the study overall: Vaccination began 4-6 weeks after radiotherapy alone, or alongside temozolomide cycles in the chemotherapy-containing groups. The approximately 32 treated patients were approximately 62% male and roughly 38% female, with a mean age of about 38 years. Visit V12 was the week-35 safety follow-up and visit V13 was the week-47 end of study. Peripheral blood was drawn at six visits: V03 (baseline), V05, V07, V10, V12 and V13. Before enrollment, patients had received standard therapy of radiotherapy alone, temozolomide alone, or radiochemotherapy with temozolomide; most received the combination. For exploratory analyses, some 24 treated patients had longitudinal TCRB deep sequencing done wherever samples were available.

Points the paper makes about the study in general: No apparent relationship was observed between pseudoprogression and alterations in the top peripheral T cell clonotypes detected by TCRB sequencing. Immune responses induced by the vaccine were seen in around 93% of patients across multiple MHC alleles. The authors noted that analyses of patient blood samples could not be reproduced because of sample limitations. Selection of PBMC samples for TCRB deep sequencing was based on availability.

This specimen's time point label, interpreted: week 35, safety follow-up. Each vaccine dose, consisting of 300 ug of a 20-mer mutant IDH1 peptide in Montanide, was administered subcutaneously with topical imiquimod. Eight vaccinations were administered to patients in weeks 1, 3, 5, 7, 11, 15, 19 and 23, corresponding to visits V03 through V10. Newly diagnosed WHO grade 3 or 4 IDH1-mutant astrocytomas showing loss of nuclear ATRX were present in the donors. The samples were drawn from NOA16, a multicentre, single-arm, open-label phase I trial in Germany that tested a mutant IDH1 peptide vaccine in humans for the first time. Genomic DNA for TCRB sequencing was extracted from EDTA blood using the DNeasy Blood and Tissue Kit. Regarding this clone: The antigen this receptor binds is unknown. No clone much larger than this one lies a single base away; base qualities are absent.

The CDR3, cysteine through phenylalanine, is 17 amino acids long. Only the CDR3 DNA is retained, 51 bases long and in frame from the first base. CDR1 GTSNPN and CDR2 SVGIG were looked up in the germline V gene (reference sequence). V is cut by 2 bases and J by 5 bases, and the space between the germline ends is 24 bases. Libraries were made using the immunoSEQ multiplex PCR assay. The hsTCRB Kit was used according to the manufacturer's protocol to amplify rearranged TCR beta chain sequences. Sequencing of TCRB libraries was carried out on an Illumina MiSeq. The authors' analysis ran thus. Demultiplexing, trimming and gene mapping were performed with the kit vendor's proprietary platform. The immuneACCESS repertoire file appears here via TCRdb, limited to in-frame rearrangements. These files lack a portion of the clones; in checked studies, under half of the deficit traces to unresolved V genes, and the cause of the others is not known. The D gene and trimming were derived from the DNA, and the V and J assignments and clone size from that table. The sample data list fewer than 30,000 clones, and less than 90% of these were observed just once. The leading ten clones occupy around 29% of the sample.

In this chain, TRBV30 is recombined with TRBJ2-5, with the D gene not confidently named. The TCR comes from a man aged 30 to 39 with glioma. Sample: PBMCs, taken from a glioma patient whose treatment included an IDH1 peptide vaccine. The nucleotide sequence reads TGTGCCTGGAGTCACTCCTCAACATTCCGGGTGTGGGAGACCCAGTACTTC. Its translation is CAWSHSSTFRVWETQYF.